This T cell receptor (beta chain) comes out of a study of cytomegalovirus exposure and HLA in healthy donors. Findings of the study overall: Sequencing had likely introduced a cluster of highly shared sequence variants as an artifact.

Trimming cost V 6 bases and J 4 bases; bases outside gene matches: 4. Germline V gives CDR1 MNHNY, CDR2 SVGAGI (reference sequence). The CDR3 runs to 15 residues. Turning to this clone: The target antigen is unknown.

The PCR made use of 60 Vbeta and 13 Jbeta primers. Some clones are missing from TCRdb's copy, which holds only in-frame ones; the method was immunoSEQ multiplex PCR. The sample lists about 150,000 clones, just under 85% seen once, with around 5% in the top ten. The sequence derives from a girl aged 5-17 years in good health and CMV-seropositive. The source material was PBMCs. The chain employs TRBV6-6 and TRBJ2-2, with 11 bases lining up with TRBD1. DNA for the CDR3: TGTGCCAGCAGGACCGGGACAGGGGGCACCGGGGAGCTGTTTTTT. Translated: CASRTGTGGTGELFF.